The 16 T cell receptor beta chains below all came from one sample that was sequenced in a study of control samples from healthy donors and cancer patients. The protocol was immunoSEQ multiplex PCR, while the TCRdb copy is restricted to in-frame clones and leaves out a portion. Its table records about 210,000 clones. Sequencing used blood. The source of these receptors is a woman in her 30s in good health.

This sequence joins TRBV13 and TRBJ1-1; no firm D call. Trimming left V 1 base short and J 0 bases short, with 6 bases between. Looked up from germline, CDR1 is PRHDT and CDR2 is FYEKMQ (reference sequence). This CDR3 is 14 amino acids long. The CDR3, as DNA: TGTGCCAGCAGCTTAGAGACCCTGAACACTGAAGCTTTCTTT. Its translation: CASSLETLNTEAFF.

The chain joins TRBV11-3 to TRBJ1-3, with a possible D match to TRBD1 (5 bases). Germline CDR1 SGHNT, CDR2 YENEEA. Trimming removed 1 base at V and 0 bases at J, with 16 bases between. This CDR3 has 18 residues. This CDR3 is CASSLGFPSGTSGNTIYF. CDR3 DNA: TGTGCCAGCAGCTTAGGTTTCCCCTCCGGGACCTCTGGAAACACCATATATTTT.

This sequence joins TRBV19 and TRBJ2-1, with 8 bases fitting TRBD2. With V trimmed by 10 bases and J by 7 bases, 15 bases remained unmatched. Germline V gene sequence: CDR1 LNHDA, CDR2 SQIVND (reference sequence). The CDR3 extends over 15 amino acids. CDR3: CAISLRGAPSNEQFF. The DNA for the CDR3 is TGTGCCATTTCTCTGCGGGGGGCCCCCTCGAATGAGCAGTTCTTC.

This rearrangement joins TRBV7-9 to TRBJ1-1, with D possibly TRBD1 on 5 matching bases. V dropped 5 bases and J dropped 4 bases, with 26 bases sitting between them. Germline loops: CDR1 SEHNR, CDR2 FQNEAQ (reference sequence). The CDR3 loop spans 18 amino acids. The chain's CDR3 is CASSHLLGRGLGSTEAFF. The CDR3 nucleotides read TGTGCCAGCAGCCACCTACTCGGAAGGGGCTTAGGGAGCACTGAAGCTTTCTTT. Together with reference TRBV7-9 and TRBJ1-1, the CDR3 gives the full variable domain: DTGVSQNPRHKITKRGQNVTFRCDPISEHNRLYWYRQTLGQGPEFLTYFQNEAQLEKSRLLSDRFSAERPKGSFSTLEIQRTEQGDSAMYLCASSHLLGRGLGSTEAFFGQGTRLTVV.

The V gene is TRBV5-6, the J gene TRBJ1-1, with TRBD1 identical over 9 bases. Germline values: CDR1 SGHDT, CDR2 YYEEEE. After removal of 4 bases from V and 7 bases from J, the junction contained 5 bases not matched to a gene. This CDR3 has 13 residues. CDR3 amino acids: CASSRDRADEAFF. The CDR3 nucleotides are TGTGCCAGCAGCCGGGACAGGGCTGATGAAGCTTTCTTT.

The rearrangement joins TRBV7-6 to TRBJ2-7; 8 nucleotides match TRBD1. CDR1 and CDR2 from the germline V gene are SGHVS and FNYEAQ. Trimming took 1 base from V and 0 from J; bases not matched to a gene: 2. The CDR3 runs 15 residues. CDR3 in DNA: TGTGCCAGCAGCTTAGGGGACAGGTTCTCCTACGAGCAGTACTTC. Translation: CASSLGDRFSYEQYF. The variable domain in full, with the rest retrieved from reference TRBV7-6 and TRBJ2-7, is GAGVSQSPRYKVTKRGQDVALRCDPISGHVSLYWYRQALGQGPEFLTYFNYEAQQDKSGLPNDRFSAERPEGSISTLTIQRTEQRDSAMYRCASSLGDRFSYEQYFGPGTRLTVT.

The chain uses TRBV28 and TRBJ2-7, with TRBD1 as a possible D gene (5 bases). The germline V gene encodes CDR1 MDHEN and CDR2 SYDVKM. The CDR3 extends over 12 amino acids. With 10 bases removed from V and 0 bases from J, the gap between germline ends came to 10 bases. CDR3 sequence reads: CATTESSYEQYF. DNA for the CDR3: TGTGCCACGACAGAGAGCTCCTACGAGCAGTACTTC.

V usage is TRBV6-5 and J usage is TRBJ2-2; TRBD2 is a possible D gene (5 bases). V lost 4 bases to trimming and J lost 2 bases, with 14 bases between them. From germline, CDR1 is MNHEY and CDR2 SVGAGI. This CDR3 is built from 16 residues. DNA for the CDR3: TGTGCCAGCAGTTTACCGGGAACCATTAACACCGGGGAGCTGTTTTTT. It specifies CASSLPGTINTGELFF.

The V call is TRBV5-1, the J call TRBJ1-5; D might be TRBD1 (6 bases). CDR1 and CDR2 from the germline V gene are SGHRS and YFSETQ. This CDR3 is 14 amino acids long. Trimming removed 0 bases from V and 7 bases from J, with 11 bases in between. This chain's CDR3 is CASSLGRGGQPQHF. CDR3 DNA sequence: TGCGCCAGCAGCTTGGGCAGGGGTGGGCAGCCCCAGCATTTT.

The chain employs TRBV28 and TRBJ1-4, with D unclear. The V end lost 4 bases, the J end lost 5 bases, and 5 bases lay between the germline ends. Germline V gives CDR1 MDHEN, CDR2 SYDVKM. This CDR3 spans 12 amino acids. The CDR3 bases are TGTGCCAGCAGTTATGGGAATGAAAAACTGTTTTTT. Translation gives CASSYGNEKLFF.

Of note for this clone: This same CDR3 is encoded by further DNA sequences in the sample. The chain is built from TRBV27 and TRBJ1-1; perhaps TRBD1 as D (5 bases). V was pared by 7 bases and J by 5 bases, with 8 bases between. Germline V lookup: CDR1 MNHEY, CDR2 SMNVEV (reference sequence). This CDR3 comprises 11 residues. CDR3 coding DNA: TGTGCCAGCACCCGGGGGACTGAAGCTTTCTTT. The encoded protein is CASTRGTEAFF.

The V call is TRBV6-1, the J call TRBJ1-1, with D possibly matching TRBD1 (6 bases). CDR1 MNHNS and CDR2 SASEGT come from the germline V gene. The V and J ends lost 1 base and 0 bases respectively, with 15 bases between them. The CDR3 has 17 amino acids. The CDR3 loop reads CASSEGLQGPMNTEAFF. CDR3 sequence (DNA): TGTGCCAGCAGTGAAGGACTACAGGGACCGATGAACACTGAAGCTTTCTTT.

The V gene is TRBV7-9, the J gene TRBJ2-3, with 9 bases that match TRBD1. From germline, CDR1 is SEHNR and CDR2 FQNEAQ (reference sequence). The CDR3 covers 16 residues. Germline trimming cut 3 bases from V and 2 bases from J; bases unmatched to any gene: 6. The CDR3 region has the DNA TGTGCCAGCAGCTTTTGGGGACAGGGACTCACAGATACGCAGTATTTT. This codes for CASSFWGQGLTDTQYF. The full variable domain, its missing parts supplied by reference TRBV7-9 and TRBJ2-3, is DTGVSQNPRHKITKRGQNVTFRCDPISEHNRLYWYRQTLGQGPEFLTYFQNEAQLEKSRLLSDRFSAERPKGSFSTLEIQRTEQGDSAMYLCASSFWGQGLTDTQYFGPGTRLTVL.

CDR3 loop: CAISDLGTGLSPLHF. CDR3 DNA: TGTGCCATCAGTGACCTAGGGACAGGGCTCTCACCCCTCCACTTT. V gene TRBV10-3 combines with J gene TRBJ1-6; TRBD1 agrees at 9 bases. Germline CDR1 ENHRY, CDR2 SYGVKD. Trimming cost V 3 bases and J 10 bases; bases outside gene matches: 7. The CDR3 extends over 15 amino acids.

The chain carries TRBV5-6 and TRBJ1-2; D is unresolved. The CDR3 runs 15 residues. V lost 2 bases and J 2 bases, leaving 13 bases between the germline ends. Germline values: CDR1 SGHDT, CDR2 YYEEEE. CDR3 coding DNA: TGTGCCAGCAGCTTTTTGATAGCAGGCAACTATGGCTACACCTTC. It specifies CASSFLIAGNYGYTF. The full variable domain, with the rest looked up from reference TRBV5-6 and TRBJ1-2, is DAGVTQSPTHLIKTRGQQVTLRCSPKSGHDTVSWYQQALGQGPQFIFQYYEEEERQRGNFPDRFSGHQFPNYSSELNVNALLLGDSALYLCASSFLIAGNYGYTFGSGTRLTVV.

The chain employs TRBV20-1 and TRBJ1-5; D gene uncertain. Germline V gene lookup returns CDR1 DFQATT and CDR2 SNEGSKA (reference sequence). V dropped 1 base and J dropped 6 bases, with 4 bases sitting between them. The CDR3 has 11 residues. This CDR3 is CSARAAQPQHF. The DNA of the CDR3 is TGCAGTGCTAGAGCGGCTCAGCCCCAGCATTTT.